Below are 28 T cell receptor beta chains sequenced from a single sample in a study of cytomegalovirus exposure and HLA in healthy donors. 60 Vbeta and 13 Jbeta primers were used in PCR. Measured with immunoSEQ multiplex PCR; TCRdb has only the in-frame clones, and not every one. In the table there are approximately 100,000 clones, 65% to 80% of which are singletons. Sample: PBMCs. The receptors shown here come from a woman in her forties in good health and CMV-seronegative.

The V gene is TRBV7-3, the J gene TRBJ2-7, with D possibly being TRBD2 (5 bases). The V and J ends lost 5 bases and 7 bases respectively, with 15 bases between them. From germline, CDR1 is SGHTA and CDR2 FQGTGA. The CDR3 runs 13 residues. This chain's CDR3 is CASSLDRLTEQYF. The CDR3 DNA is TGTGCCAGCAGCCTCGATCGACTAACAGAGCAGTACTTC.

The V gene is TRBV5-1, the J gene TRBJ2-3, with D perhaps matching TRBD2 (6 bases). CDR3 length equals 19 residues. In germline, CDR1 is SGHRS, CDR2 YFSETQ. V lost 4 bases and J lost 0, with 24 bases in between. Written as DNA, the CDR3 is TGCGCCAGCAGCACGGGACTCGGCCGAATTGAGCCTAGCACAGATACGCAGTATTTT. Protein product: CASSTGLGRIEPSTDTQYF.

This sequence joins TRBV6-1 and TRBJ1-5; D ambiguous. Deletions cut 7 bases from V and 4 bases from J, with 11 bases between. Per germline, CDR1 MNHNS and CDR2 SASEGT. The CDR3 covers 13 residues. DNA of the CDR3: TGTGCCAGCAAAAGCGCGAAAAATCAGCCCCAGCATTTT. Translated: CASKSAKNQPQHF.

The chain links TRBV11-3 to TRBJ2-2, with 10 positions matching TRBD2. The CDR3 length is 17 residues. V was clipped by 2 bases and J by 3 bases; unmatched bases: 6. Germline loops: CDR1 SGHNT, CDR2 YENEEA. The DNA for the CDR3 is TGTGCCAGCAGCTTACCAAGCGGGAGGGGTCACACCGGGGAGCTGTTTTTT. Translated: CASSLPSGRGHTGELFF. Using reference TRBV11-3 and TRBJ2-2 for the parts outside the CDR3, the full variable domain is EAGVVQSPRYKIIEKKQPVAFWCNPISGHNTLYWYLQNLGQGPELLIRYENEEAVDDSQLPKDRFSAERLKGVDSTLKIQPAELGDSAVYLCASSLPSGRGHTGELFFGEGSRLTVL.

This clone was detected only once. The chain uses TRBV9 and TRBJ2-3; TRBD2 aligns across 12 bases. Trimming cost V 3 bases and J 1 base; bases outside gene matches: 3. Germline CDR1 is SGDLS and CDR2 is YYNGEE. The CDR3 has 16 amino acids. CDR3 nucleotides: TGTGCCAGCAGCGCCCGGACTAGCGGGGGCACAGATACGCAGTATTTT. It translates to CASSARTSGGTDTQYF. The whole variable domain, filled in from reference TRBV9 and TRBJ2-3, reads DSGVTQTPKHLITATGQRVTLRCSPRSGDLSVYWYQQSLDQGLQFLIQYYNGEERAKGNILERFSAQQFPDLHSELNLSSLELGDSALYFCASSARTSGGTDTQYFGPGTRLTVL.

The V gene is TRBV10-1, the J gene TRBJ2-2; 7 bases align to TRBD2. This CDR3 contains 15 residues. Trimming at V came to 5 bases and at J to 4 bases, leaving 7 bases not matched to a gene. Germline CDR1 is WNHNN and CDR2 is SYGVQD (reference sequence). CDR3 sequence: CASSKTGGLTGELFF. The CDR3 DNA is TGCGCCAGCAGTAAAACGGGAGGCCTCACCGGGGAGCTGTTTTTT.

The genes are TRBV7-2 and TRBJ2-7, with TRBD2 as a possible D gene (6 bases). Germline lookup yields CDR1 SGHTA and CDR2 FQGNSA. This CDR3 region has 15 residues. The V end lost 1 base, the J end lost 2 bases, and 12 bases lay between the germline ends. The CDR3 here is CASSLGRDSTYEQYF. The CDR3 DNA reads as TGTGCCAGCAGCTTAGGCCGGGACTCTACCTACGAGCAGTACTTC. The variable domain in full, with the rest retrieved from reference TRBV7-2 and TRBJ2-7, is GAGVSQSPSNKVTEKGKDVELRCDPISGHTALYWYRQSLGQGLEFLIYFQGNSAPDKSGLPSDRFSAERTGGSVSTLTIQRTQQEDSAVYLCASSLGRDSTYEQYFGPGTRLTVT.

J is TRBJ2-4 and V is TRBV25-1; 8 bases are shared with TRBD1. Losses at the gene ends were 8 bases for V and 4 bases for J; bases not matched to a gene: 1. The CDR3 covers 12 residues. CDR1 is MGHDK, CDR2 SYGVNS, per germline. The CDR3 DNA reads TGTGCCAGCGGGACAGGAAAAAACATTCAGTACTTC. Its translation: CASGTGKNIQYF.

The gene calls are TRBV5-8 and TRBJ2-3; D unresolved. The CDR3 runs 15 residues. Germline assignment: CDR1 SGHTS and CDR2 YDEGEE. Trimming cost V 0 bases and J 2 bases, with 10 bases left between them. CDR3 region: CASSLGHRVTDTQYF. The CDR3 DNA reads as TGTGCCAGCAGCTTGGGACATAGAGTCACAGATACGCAGTATTTT. The variable domain in full, with the rest retrieved from reference TRBV5-8 and TRBJ2-3, is EAGVTQSPTHLIKTRGQQATLRCSPISGHTSVYWYQQALGLGLQFLLWYDEGEERNRGNFPPRFSGRQFPNYSSELNVNALELEDSALYLCASSLGHRVTDTQYFGPGTRLTVL.

This chain connects TRBV7-9 to TRBJ1-2, with D possibly being TRBD1 (6 bases). The CDR3 loop spans 13 amino acids. Trimming pared 5 bases from V and 8 bases from J, leaving 15 bases between. Germline V gives CDR1 SEHNR, CDR2 FQNEAQ (reference sequence). The CDR3 coding sequence is TGTGCCAGCAGCGTAGACAGGTCGTGGGGCTACACCTTC. This translates into CASSVDRSWGYTF.

Comments on this clone: The junction and the germline gene differ at one end; a read error may be behind it. The rearrangement joins TRBV4-3 to TRBJ2-2; TRBD2 matches 14 bases. The CDR3 consists of 17 residues. Germline lookup yields CDR1 LGHNA and CDR2 YSLEER. The CDR3 loop is CASSRRTSGGNTGELLF. The CDR3 bases are TGCGCCAGCAGCCGTCGGACTAGCGGGGGGAACACCGGGGAGCTGCTTTTT.

V and J are TRBV5-6 and TRBJ2-3, with 7 bases matching TRBD2. After removal of 2 bases from V and 3 bases from J, the junction contained 9 bases not matched to a gene. The CDR3 length is 16 residues. Looked up from germline, CDR1 is SGHDT and CDR2 is YYEEEE. The CDR3 sequence is CASSLPWRGTTDTQYF. CDR3 nucleotides: TGTGCCAGCAGCTTACCCTGGCGGGGGACGACAGATACGCAGTATTTT.

The J gene is TRBJ1-1, the V gene TRBV4-1; 9 bases map to TRBD1. The junction had 6 bases not matched to a gene; V was cut back by 3 bases and J by 4 bases. CDR1 and CDR2 from the germline V gene are MGHRA and YSYEKL. The CDR3 totals 15 residues. The CDR3 nucleotides are TGCGCCAGCAGCCATCCGGGACAGGGTTTCACTGAAGCTTTCTTT. It specifies CASSHPGQGFTEAFF.

This rearrangement joins TRBV19 to TRBJ2-7; D perhaps matches TRBD2 (6 bases). CDR1 and CDR2 (germline): LNHDA, SQIVND (reference sequence). Trimming shortened V by 3 bases and J by 6 bases, and 18 bases separated the two germline ends. This CDR3 has 15 residues. CDR3 DNA sequence: TGTGCCAGTAGTATTGTGGGACTTCCCACAGGCGAGCAGTACTTC. It encodes CASSIVGLPTGEQYF.

This clone occurred a few times. The gene calls are TRBV27 and TRBJ2-4, with D perhaps matching TRBD1 (5 bases). Germline V gene sequence: CDR1 MNHEY, CDR2 SMNVEV (reference sequence). This CDR3 is built from 14 residues. Trimming left V 5 bases short and J 5 bases short, with 13 bases between. CDR3: CASSLSGSQNIQYF. The CDR3 bases are TGTGCCAGCAGTCTCTCAGGGTCGCAAAACATTCAGTACTTC.

This chain uses TRBV7-2 with TRBJ2-4; TRBD1 agrees at 8 bases. The CDR3 runs to 17 residues. Per germline, CDR1 SGHTA and CDR2 FQGNSA. V dropped 4 bases and J dropped 1; count of bases not matched to a gene: 9. CDR3: CASSSQGAVRAKNIQYF. The DNA for the CDR3 is TGTGCCAGCAGCTCCCAGGGGGCGGTTAGGGCCAAAAACATTCAGTACTTC.

The chain has TRBV9 and TRBJ2-3, with 8 bases identical to TRBD1. The length of the CDR3 is 15 residues. The junction had 7 bases not matched to a gene; V was cut back by 4 bases and J by 3 bases. Germline CDR1 SGDLS, CDR2 YYNGEE. The CDR3 reads CASSSSGGWTDTQYF. CDR3 nucleotide sequence: TGTGCCAGCAGCTCCTCAGGGGGCTGGACAGATACGCAGTATTTT.

Note on this clone: The germline gene is not matched at one end of the junction; a read error may be the cause. The V gene is TRBV7-8, the J gene TRBJ2-1; weak D call: TRBD1 (6 bases). CDR1 and CDR2 from the germline V gene are SGHVS and FQNEAQ. The CDR3 consists of 16 residues. The chain's CDR3 is CASSPGQGSSYNEQLF. In nucleotides, the CDR3 is TGTGCCAGCAGCCCGGGCCAGGGGAGCTCCTACAATGAGCAGCTCTTC.

This clone was recorded once. The chain couples TRBV27 to TRBJ2-3; D ambiguous. The CDR3 totals 10 residues. The V end lost 6 bases, the J end lost 5 bases, and 3 bases lay between the germline ends. In germline, CDR1 is MNHEY, CDR2 SMNVEV (reference sequence). The CDR3 region has the DNA TGTGCCAGCAGACTAGATACGCAGTATTTT. Amino acids: CASRLDTQYF.

The CDR3 DNA reads as TGTGCCATCAGTGAAGGGACAGGGGAAAACATTCAGTACTTC. It translates to CAISEGTGENIQYF. The chain uses TRBV10-3 and TRBJ2-4; the match to TRBD1 covers 10 bases. The germline CDR1 and CDR2 sequences are ENHRY and SYGVKD. The CDR3 has 14 amino acids. The J segment lost 5 bases and the V segment lost 3 bases, leaving 1 base of the junction unmatched.

V and J are TRBV11-1 and TRBJ2-7; possibly TRBD2 for D (5 bases). Deletions cut 4 bases from V and 6 bases from J, with 10 bases between. CDR1 is SGHAT, CDR2 FQDESV, per germline (reference sequence). The CDR3 has 12 amino acids. CDR3 amino acids: CASSYDYSEQYF. The CDR3 nucleotides are TGTGCCAGCAGCTATGACTATAGCGAGCAGTACTTC.

This clone appeared a single time. In the same sample, other DNA sequences code for this CDR3. This sequence joins TRBV9 and TRBJ2-5; a weak D match, TRBD2 (7 bases). V lost 0 bases and J 5 bases, leaving 17 bases between the germline ends. The germline gives CDR1 SGDLS, CDR2 YYNGEE. This CDR3 is built from 16 residues. This CDR3 is CASSVEERGRGETQYF. The CDR3 coding sequence is TGTGCCAGCAGCGTAGAAGAACGGGGGAGGGGGGAGACCCAGTACTTC.

The chain links TRBV25-1 to TRBJ1-4, with 10 bases lining up with TRBD1. CDR3 length: 13 residues. Germline trimming cut 10 bases from V and 6 bases from J; bases unmatched to any gene: 5. The V gene's germline CDR1 is MGHDK and CDR2 SYGVNS. The CDR3 region is CATRTGGDEKLFF. CDR3 nucleotides: TGTGCCACCAGGACAGGGGGGGATGAAAAACTGTTTTTT.

J is TRBJ2-3 and V is TRBV5-6; 10 positions agree with TRBD2. This CDR3 contains 16 residues. From germline, CDR1 is SGHDT and CDR2 YYEEEE. V lost 2 bases and J lost 4; bases outside the gene matches: 7. CDR3 loop: CASSLLAGRGPDTQYF. The CDR3 DNA reads as TGTGCCAGCAGCTTACTAGCGGGGCGGGGTCCAGATACGCAGTATTTT. The full variable domain, its missing parts supplied by reference TRBV5-6 and TRBJ2-3, is DAGVTQSPTHLIKTRGQQVTLRCSPKSGHDTVSWYQQALGQGPQFIFQYYEEEERQRGNFPDRFSGHQFPNYSSELNVNALLLGDSALYLCASSLLAGRGPDTQYFGPGTRLTVL.

The genes are TRBV6-6 and TRBJ2-7; 8 nucleotides line up with TRBD2. The CDR3 length is 16 residues. Germline trimming cut 5 bases from V and 4 bases from J; bases unmatched to any gene: 13. Germline lookup yields CDR1 MNHNY and CDR2 SVGAGI (reference sequence). The CDR3: CASSQSGLAGSYEQYF. In nucleotides, the CDR3 is TGTGCCAGCAGTCAAAGTGGGCTAGCGGGTTCTTACGAGCAGTACTTC.

The chain uses TRBV29-1 and TRBJ2-5; a weak D match, TRBD1 (6 bases). The V gene lost 3 bases and the J gene lost 0 bases, with 14 bases spanning the gap. The CDR3 totals 15 residues. Germline CDR1 and CDR2: SQVTM and ANQGSEA. In DNA, the CDR3 is TGCAGCGTTGAGGGGGCGGTAAGGGACCAAGAGACCCAGTACTTC. This translates into CSVEGAVRDQETQYF.

The J gene is TRBJ2-1, the V gene TRBV10-3; D is ambiguous. This CDR3 contains 11 residues. Per the germline V gene, CDR1 is ENHRY and CDR2 is SYGVKD. The V and J ends lost 5 bases and 8 bases respectively, with 7 bases between them. The DNA for the CDR3 is TGTGCCATCAGTAACAGCCATGAGCAGTTCTTC. This gives the protein CAISNSHEQFF.

This clone has a handful of counts. The gene calls are TRBV6-5 and TRBJ1-5; D is possibly TRBD1 (6 bases). CDR3 size: 14 residues. The germline V gene has CDR1 MNHEY and CDR2 SVGAGI. V was cut by 5 bases and J by 2 bases, with 10 bases left in between. Written as DNA, the CDR3 is TGTGCCAGCAGTGGGGCAGGGGGCAATCAGCCCCAGCATTTT. Translating it yields CASSGAGGNQPQHF.